The clone carrying this T cell receptor (beta chain) has more than one count but fewer than ten. What it recognizes is unknown. Trimming removed 1 base from V and 3 bases from J, with 9 bases in between. The CDR3 sequence is 14 residues long. Germline CDR1 reads SGHVS; CDR2 reads FNYEAQ. Arm-PCR of CDR3 regions and iRepertoire HTBI primers were used to build TCR beta libraries. Each CDR3 protein gets one entry after TCRdb re-called the multiplex PCR reads with MiXCR. Of over 450,000 distinct CDR3 sequences listed, roughly 21% are singletons. This record belongs to a study of regulatory T cells in long-lasting Graves disease. Study-level information: Persistent Graves' disease meant over 5 years of antithyroid drugs with positive TSH receptor antibodies. Regarding the study as a whole: Persistent Graves' patients possessed reduced TCR diversity relative to recently diagnosed ones. With persistent disease, TRBV28, TRBJ1-2 and TRBJ2-5 were the favored segments.

Time point: persistent/refractory GD, antithyroid drugs over 5 years with positive TRAb. Generation of the TCR library employed RNA extracted from PBMCs. The sequencing here drew on peripheral blood mononuclear cells (PBMCs), taken when the disease was refractory, from a patient treated with antithyroid drugs. The chain is built from TRBV7-6 and TRBJ1-1; D possibly corresponds to TRBD1 (6 bases). This clonotype was obtained from a female donor with Graves disease. The CDR3 here is CASSLEGGYTEAFF. CDR3 DNA: TGTGCCAGCAGCTTAGAGGGGGGATACACTGAAGCTTTCTTT.